These 21 T cell receptor beta chains were sequenced from one sample in a study of cytomegalovirus exposure and HLA in healthy donors. The primer mix had 60 Vbeta and 13 Jbeta primers. Repertoires were generated with immunoSEQ multiplex PCR, while TCRdb's copy carries only in-frame clones and drops some. The sample has around 150,000 clones; about 85% are singletons. The source material was PBMCs. These receptors were collected from a man aged 18-30 years in good health and CMV-seropositive.

This chain connects TRBV5-6 to TRBJ2-3, with D perhaps matching TRBD2 (7 bases). The V gene lost 6 bases and the J gene lost 1 base, with 15 bases spanning the gap. The germline V gene encodes CDR1 SGHDT and CDR2 YYEEEE. This CDR3 contains 15 residues. CDR3 residues: CASTRGLAGTDTQYF. In DNA form, the CDR3 reads TGTGCCAGCACCCGGGGGCTAGCGGGCACAGATACGCAGTATTTT.

The chain employs TRBV2 and TRBJ1-2; maybe TRBD1 (5 bases). This CDR3 comprises 14 residues. The germline gives CDR1 SNHLY, CDR2 FYNNEI. The ends were cut back, 7 bases at V and 0 bases at J, with 12 bases in the middle. In DNA form, the CDR3 reads TGTGCCAGCAAGAATGCAGGGTCTAACTATGGCTACACCTTC. This sequence encodes CASKNAGSNYGYTF.

About this clone itself: This same CDR3 is encoded by further DNA sequences in the sample. CDR3 DNA sequence: TGCGCCAGCAGCTTGGGAGGGACAGGTACCTACGAGCAGTACTTC. The encoded protein is CASSLGGTGTYEQYF. The chain is built from TRBV5-1 and TRBJ2-7; 8 bases are shared with TRBD1. Germline CDR1 and CDR2: SGHRS and YFSETQ. The trim removed 0 bases at V and 2 bases at J, leaving 4 bases unmatched. This CDR3 is built from 15 residues.

The V and J genes are TRBV5-1 and TRBJ2-1; TRBD2 agrees at 12 bases. Per the germline V gene, CDR1 is SGHRS and CDR2 is YFSETQ. The CDR3 is made up of 18 amino acids. Trimming at V came to 0 bases and at J to 3 bases, leaving 7 bases not matched to a gene. The CDR3 loop reads CASSLAPSGGGLYNEQFF. For the CDR3, the DNA is TGCGCCAGCAGCTTGGCTCCTAGCGGGGGGGGCCTCTACAATGAGCAGTTCTTC.

The gene calls are TRBV16 and TRBJ2-7; possible D gene TRBD1, 5 bases. V was trimmed by 1 base and J by 7 bases, leaving 17 bases between them. The length of the CDR3 is 15 residues. Germline CDR1 is KGHSY and CDR2 is FQNENV. The CDR3, as DNA: TGTGCCAGCAGCCAATGGGGCAGGTCCTCAGGAGAGCAGTACTTC. It specifies CASSQWGRSSGEQYF.

The rearrangement uses TRBV30 and TRBJ2-2, with no clear D. Germline-derived CDR1 and CDR2 are GTSNPN and SVGIG (reference sequence). The CDR3 is 13 amino acids. V was clipped by 0 bases and J by 7 bases, with 9 bases between them. CDR3 loop: CAWSVSRHGELFF. The CDR3 nucleotides are TGTGCCTGGAGTGTATCGCGGCACGGGGAGCTGTTTTTT.

Comment on this clone: The sample contains more than one DNA sequence encoding this CDR3. This chain links TRBV30 with TRBJ2-3, with a weak D call TRBD1 (7 bases). Trimming took off 0 bases at V and 4 bases at J, with 11 bases between the two ends. This CDR3 contains 14 residues. Germline V CDR1 and CDR2: GTSNPN, SVGIG (reference sequence). The CDR3 bases are TGTGCCTGGAGTGTCGGAGGGGGCGCAGATACGCAGTATTTT. Amino acids: CAWSVGGGADTQYF.

The chain recombines TRBV10-3 with TRBJ2-5; TRBD2 matches 11 bases. The trim removed 3 bases at V and 7 bases at J, leaving 10 bases unmatched. This CDR3 is 16 amino acids long. Germline V CDR1 and CDR2: ENHRY, SYGVKD. The CDR3 coding sequence is TGTGCCATCAGTGACCGCGAGCTAGCGGGGGGTGGGACCCAGTACTTC. Encoded protein: CAISDRELAGGGTQYF.

The chain has TRBV2 and TRBJ1-2; D call uncertain. The CDR3 loop spans 14 amino acids. Germline loops: CDR1 SNHLY, CDR2 FYNNEI. Deletions cut 4 bases from V and 2 bases from J, with 11 bases between. The CDR3 loop is CASSVVGSNYGYTF. The DNA for the CDR3 is TGTGCCAGCAGTGTTGTAGGTAGCAACTATGGCTACACCTTC.

This sequence joins TRBV2 and TRBJ2-7, with D perhaps matching TRBD1 (6 bases). This CDR3 has 13 amino acids. The V and J ends lost 3 bases and 5 bases respectively, with 11 bases between them. Germline CDR1 SNHLY, CDR2 FYNNEI. As DNA, the CDR3 is TGTGCCAGCAGTGAGGGGGCAGGCAACGAGCAGTACTTC. Its protein product is CASSEGAGNEQYF.

The CDR3 region is CASSLGEGFTDTQYF. CDR3 DNA sequence: TGTGCCAGCAGCTTAGGGGAGGGATTCACAGATACGCAGTATTTT. The chain links TRBV7-2 to TRBJ2-3; 7 bases map to TRBD2. This CDR3 has 15 amino acids. With V trimmed by 1 base and J by 2 bases, 3 bases remained unmatched. Germline lookup yields CDR1 SGHTA and CDR2 FQGNSA.

V is TRBV5-1 and J is TRBJ2-3, with 11 positions matching TRBD2. This CDR3 has 15 amino acids. J gave up 4 bases and V 4 bases, and 5 bases lay outside the gene matches. The germline gives CDR1 SGHRS, CDR2 YFSETQ. The DNA of the CDR3 is TGCGCCAGCAGCCTTAGCGGGGGGGTCGCAGATACGCAGTATTTT. The encoded protein is CASSLSGGVADTQYF.

V is TRBV21-1 and J is TRBJ1-2; TRBD1 was called by the table and not checked on the DNA. TRBV21-1 is noted as a pseudogene. The CDR3 is 15 amino acids. CDR3 protein: CASSRRAGGGDGYTF. The CDR3, as DNA: TGTGCCAGCAGCCGTAGGGCAGGGGGCGGGGATGGCTACACCTTC.

The rearrangement uses TRBV19 and TRBJ1-5, with 7 nucleotides matching TRBD1. V shed 4 bases, J shed 5 bases, and the junction held 14 bases outside the gene matches. Germline assignment: CDR1 LNHDA and CDR2 SQIVND (reference sequence). This CDR3 comprises 17 residues. CDR3 in DNA: TGTGCCAGTAGTACTTCCGGGACAGTAGGTCGGGATCAGCCCCAGCATTTT. Its translation: CASSTSGTVGRDQPQHF.

The rearrangement uses TRBV7-8 and TRBJ1-5, with TRBD1 identical over 9 bases. The CDR3 covers 15 residues. The trim removed 2 bases at V and 6 bases at J, leaving 5 bases unmatched. Germline assignment: CDR1 SGHVS and CDR2 FQNEAQ. As DNA, the CDR3 is TGTGCCAGCAGCTTAATGGGACAGGGACTTCAGCCCCAGCATTTT. Protein sequence: CASSLMGQGLQPQHF.

The chain is built from TRBV25-1 and TRBJ1-1; D not resolved. Trimming took off 1 base at V and 1 base at J, with 13 bases between the two ends. This CDR3 comprises 16 residues. The germline V gene has CDR1 MGHDK and CDR2 SYGVNS. The CDR3 sequence is CASSESLGRKNTEAFF. The CDR3 coding sequence is TGTGCCAGCAGTGAATCTCTTGGCAGGAAGAACACTGAAGCTTTCTTT.

This chain connects TRBV5-5 to TRBJ2-7, with D possibly matching TRBD1 (6 bases). The germline V gene encodes CDR1 SGHKS and CDR2 YYEKEE (reference sequence). The V end was cut by 4 bases, the J end by 3 bases, with 20 bases between. The CDR3 covers 16 residues. This CDR3 is CASSRAGTPAGYEQYF. In nucleotides, the CDR3 is TGTGCCAGCAGCCGAGCCGGGACACCCGCCGGCTACGAGCAGTACTTC.

The chain couples TRBV5-4 to TRBJ2-7; a weak D match, TRBD1 (6 bases). The V gene lost 4 bases and the J gene lost 1 base, with 15 bases spanning the gap. Germline CDR1 SGHNT, CDR2 YYREEE (reference sequence). The CDR3 has 15 amino acids. DNA of the CDR3: TGTGCCAGCAGCCTCCCGCAACAGGGTTCCTACGAGCAGTACTTC. Encoded protein: CASSLPQQGSYEQYF.

The chain joins TRBV4-3 to TRBJ2-1, with D unresolved. Germline CDR1 is LGHNA and CDR2 is YSLEER. Trimming pared 1 base from V and 0 bases from J, leaving 10 bases between. CDR3 length: 16 amino acids. DNA of the CDR3: TGCGCCAGCAGCCAAGCTCCCGCGAGCTCCTACAATGAGCAGTTCTTC. Amino acid sequence: CASSQAPASSYNEQFF.

This rearrangement joins TRBV5-1 to TRBJ1-1; 7 positions agree with TRBD1. The CDR3 extends over 14 amino acids. Germline CDR1 reads SGHRS; CDR2 reads YFSETQ. Trimming cost V 4 bases and J 4 bases; bases outside gene matches: 7. The CDR3 bases are TGCGCCAGCAGCGGCGGGACAGTTGGCACTGAAGCTTTCTTT. It is translated as CASSGGTVGTEAFF.

The chain joins TRBV4-2 to TRBJ1-1; D ambiguous. V lost 5 bases to trimming and J lost 8 bases, with 15 bases between them. CDR1 LGHNA and CDR2 YNFKEQ come from the germline V gene. This CDR3 spans 13 amino acids. The CDR3 loop reads CASSSSAPREAFF. DNA of the CDR3: TGTGCCAGCAGCTCTTCAGCGCCTAGGGAAGCTTTCTTT.